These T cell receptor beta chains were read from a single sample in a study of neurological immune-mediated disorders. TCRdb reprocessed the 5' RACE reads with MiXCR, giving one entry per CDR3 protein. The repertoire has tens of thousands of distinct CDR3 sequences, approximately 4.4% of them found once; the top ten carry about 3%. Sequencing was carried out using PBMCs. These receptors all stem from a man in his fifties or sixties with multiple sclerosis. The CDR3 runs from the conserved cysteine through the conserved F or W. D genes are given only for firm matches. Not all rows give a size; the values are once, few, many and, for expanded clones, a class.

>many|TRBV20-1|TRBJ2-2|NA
CSALLQTNTGELFF
TGCAGTGCTCTACTCCAGACGAACACCGGGGAGCTGTTTTTT
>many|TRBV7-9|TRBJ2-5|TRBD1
CASNALRTGGFMETQYF
TGTGCCAGCAACGCCCTCCGGACAGGGGGCTTTATGGAGACCCAGTACTTC
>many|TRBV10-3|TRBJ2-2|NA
CAISAGGVTGELFF
TGTGCCATCAGTGCTGGTGGTGTCACCGGGGAGCTGTTTTTT
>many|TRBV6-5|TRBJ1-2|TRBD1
CASSPRGARNYGYTF
TGTGCCAGCAGCCCCAGGGGGGCGCGGAACTATGGCTACACCTTC
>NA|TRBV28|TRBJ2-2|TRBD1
CASSSPGQQNTGELFF
TGTGCCAGCAGTTCCCCGGGACAGCAGAACACCGGGGAGCTGTTTTTT
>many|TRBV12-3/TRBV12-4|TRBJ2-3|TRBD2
CASSPPGGDTQYF
TGTGCCAGCAGTCCCCCGGGGGGAGATACGCAGTATTTT
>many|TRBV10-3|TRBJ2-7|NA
CAISETSFREQYF
TGTGCCATCAGTGAGACTAGTTTTCGCGAGCAGTACTTC
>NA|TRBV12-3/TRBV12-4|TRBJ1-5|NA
CASSLLRQPQNF
TGTGCCAGCAGCCTACTCCGGCAGCCCCAGAATTTT
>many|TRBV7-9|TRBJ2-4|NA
CASSLGAGRINIQYF
TGTGCCAGCAGCTTAGGGGCAGGGCGGATAAACATTCAGTACTTC
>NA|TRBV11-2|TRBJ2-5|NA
CASSQRLKETQYF
TGTGCCAGCAGCCAACGGCTAAAAGAGACCCAGTACTTC
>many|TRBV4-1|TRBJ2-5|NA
CASSSMVGQETQYF
TGCGCCAGCAGCTCAATGGTAGGCCAAGAGACCCAGTACTTC
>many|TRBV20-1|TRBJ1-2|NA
CSGGTEPNYGYTF
TGCAGTGGGGGGACGGAACCCAACTATGGCTACACCTTC
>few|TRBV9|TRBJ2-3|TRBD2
CASSVGTSRSTDTQYF
TGTGCCAGCAGCGTAGGGACTAGCCGGAGCACAGATACGCAGTATTTT
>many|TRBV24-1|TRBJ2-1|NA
CATSDFKDEQFF
TGTGCCACCAGTGATTTTAAGGATGAGCAGTTCTTC
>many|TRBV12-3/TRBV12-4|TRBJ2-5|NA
CASSFDGTQYF
TGTGCCAGCAGTTTCGACGGGACCCAGTACTTC
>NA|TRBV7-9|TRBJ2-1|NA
CASSLELGQEQFF
TGTGCCAGCAGCTTAGAGCTCGGACAGGAGCAGTTCTTC
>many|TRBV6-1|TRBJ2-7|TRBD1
CASREDSGTGGHEQYF
TGTGCCAGCAGAGAGGACTCCGGGACAGGGGGCCACGAGCAGTACTTC
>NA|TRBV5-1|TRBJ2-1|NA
CTSSLESKGNEQFF
TGCACCAGCAGCTTGGAAAGTAAGGGTAATGAGCAGTTCTTC
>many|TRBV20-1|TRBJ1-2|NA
CSARDSRYYGYTF
TGCAGTGCCAGGGACTCTCGGTACTATGGCTACACCTTC
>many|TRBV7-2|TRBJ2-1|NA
CASSRESGRVNNEQFF
TGTGCCAGCAGCCGGGAGTCGGGACGGGTAAACAATGAGCAGTTCTTC
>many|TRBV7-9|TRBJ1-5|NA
CASSLKKNQPQHF
TGTGCCAGCAGCTTAAAAAAAAATCAGCCCCAGCATTTT
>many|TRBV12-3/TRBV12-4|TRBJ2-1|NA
CASYGSGTRRNEQFF
TGTGCCTCTTATGGGTCAGGGACAAGGAGGAATGAGCAGTTCTTC
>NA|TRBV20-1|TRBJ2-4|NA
CSARDGLAKNIQYF
TGCAGTGCTAGAGACGGACTAGCCAAAAACATTCAGTACTTC
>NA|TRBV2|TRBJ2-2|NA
CASRGDGGNTGELFF
TGTGCCAGCAGGGGGGACGGAGGAAACACCGGGGAGCTGTTTTTT
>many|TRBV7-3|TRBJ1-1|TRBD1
CASSFPTGTVILNTEAFF
TGTGCCAGCAGCTTTCCGACAGGGACTGTGATACTGAACACTGAAGCTTTCTTT
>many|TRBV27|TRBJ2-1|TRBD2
CASSPLASGSYNEQFF
TGTGCCAGCAGTCCCCTGGCTAGCGGGAGTTACAATGAGCAGTTCTTC
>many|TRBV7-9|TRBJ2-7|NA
CASSPTGYEQYF
TGTGCCAGCAGCCCCACGGGGTACGAGCAGTACTTC
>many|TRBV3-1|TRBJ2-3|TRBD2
CASSQTGTTFADTQYF
TGTGCCAGCAGCCAAACCGGGACTACTTTCGCAGATACGCAGTATTTT
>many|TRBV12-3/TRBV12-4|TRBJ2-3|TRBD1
CASSLYRGSDTQYF
TGTGCCAGCAGTTTATACAGGGGGTCAGATACGCAGTATTTT
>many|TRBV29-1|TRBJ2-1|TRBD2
CSVEPGTSGIGEQFF
TGCAGCGTTGAACCGGGGACTAGCGGGATAGGGGAGCAGTTCTTC
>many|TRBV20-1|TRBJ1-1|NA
CSAHILGGDTEAFF
TGCAGTGCCCATATCTTGGGGGGAGACACTGAAGCTTTCTTT
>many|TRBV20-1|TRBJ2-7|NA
CSASVWGTSYEQYF
TGCAGTGCTAGTGTGTGGGGCACCTCCTACGAGCAGTACTTC
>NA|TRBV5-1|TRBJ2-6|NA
CASSFTTQQGVLTF
TGCGCCAGCAGCTTCACAACGCAACAGGGAGTCCTGACTTTC
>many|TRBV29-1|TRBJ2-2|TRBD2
CSVSGGGELFF
TGCAGCGTCAGCGGGGGAGGGGAGCTGTTTTTT
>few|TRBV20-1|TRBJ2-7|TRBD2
CSSVGGIGYEQYF
TGCAGTTCCGTGGGAGGGATTGGCTACGAGCAGTACTTC